This T cell receptor (beta chain) was profiled in a study of technical replicates of blood from a handful of donors. The protocol was immunoSEQ multiplex PCR, while the TCRdb copy is restricted to in-frame clones and leaves out a portion. This sample has 59,000 or so clones, with approximately 92% found just once. This clone occurred once. The V and J ends lost 0 bases and 4 bases respectively, with 6 bases between them. The CDR3 length is 13 residues. Germline values: CDR1 MNHEY, CDR2 SVGAGI. The chain links TRBV6-5 to TRBJ1-1; no clear D gene. This clonotype originated in a human donor in good health. Some clones in this sample may be carry-over from other donors' samples. The sequencing input was PBMCs. CDR3 nucleotides: TGTGCCAGCAGTTACTCCCCGGGCACTGAAGCTTTCTTT. It is translated as CASSYSPGTEAFF.